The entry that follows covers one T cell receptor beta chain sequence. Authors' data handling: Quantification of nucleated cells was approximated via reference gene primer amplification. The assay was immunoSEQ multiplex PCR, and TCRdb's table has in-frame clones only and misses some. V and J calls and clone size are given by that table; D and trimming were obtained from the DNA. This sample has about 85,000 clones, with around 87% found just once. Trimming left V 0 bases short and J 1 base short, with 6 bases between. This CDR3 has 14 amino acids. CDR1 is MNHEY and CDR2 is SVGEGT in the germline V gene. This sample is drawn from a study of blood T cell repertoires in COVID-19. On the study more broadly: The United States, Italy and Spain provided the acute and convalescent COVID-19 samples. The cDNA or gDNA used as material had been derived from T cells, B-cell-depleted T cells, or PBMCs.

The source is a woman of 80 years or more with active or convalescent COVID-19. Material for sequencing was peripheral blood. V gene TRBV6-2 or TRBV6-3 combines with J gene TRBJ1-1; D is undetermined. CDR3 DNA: TGTGCCAGCAGTTACTCGCCGGGGAACACTGAAGCTTTCTTT. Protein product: CASSYSPGNTEAFF.